This T cell receptor (beta chain) was sequenced for a study of T cell responses to AZD1222 COVID-19 vaccine. The CDR3 loop spans 14 amino acids. Germline loops: CDR1 MNHNS, CDR2 SASEGT. The germline V and J ends were trimmed by 2 bases and 3 bases, with 8 bases remaining between them. TCRdb keeps only in-frame clones here, not all; method: immunoSEQ multiplex PCR. The sample lists more than 85,000 clones, over 75% occurring once. The count of this clone is one. The sequence derives from an adult in good health. This chain joins TRBV6-1 and TRBJ1-5; D call uncertain. The material was peripheral blood, obtained on day 0 of AZD1222 vaccination. The CDR3 loop reads CASSESGINQPQHF. The CDR3, as DNA: TGTGCCAGCAGTGAATCGGGGATCAATCAGCCCCAGCATTTT.